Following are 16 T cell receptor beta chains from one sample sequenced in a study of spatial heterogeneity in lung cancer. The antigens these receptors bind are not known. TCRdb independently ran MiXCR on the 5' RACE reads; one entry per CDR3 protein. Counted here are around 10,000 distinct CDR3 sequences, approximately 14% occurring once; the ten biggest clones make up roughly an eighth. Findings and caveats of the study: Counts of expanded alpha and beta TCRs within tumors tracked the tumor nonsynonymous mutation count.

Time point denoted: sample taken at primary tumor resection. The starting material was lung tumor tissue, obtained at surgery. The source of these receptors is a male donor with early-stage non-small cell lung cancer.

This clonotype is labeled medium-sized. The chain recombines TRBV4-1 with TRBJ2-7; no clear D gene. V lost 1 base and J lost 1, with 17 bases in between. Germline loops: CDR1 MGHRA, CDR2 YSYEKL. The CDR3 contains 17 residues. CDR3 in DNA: TGCGCCAGCAGCCAAGCCGCCGACCTAGACACATCCTACGAGCAGTACTTC. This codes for CASSQAADLDTSYEQYF.

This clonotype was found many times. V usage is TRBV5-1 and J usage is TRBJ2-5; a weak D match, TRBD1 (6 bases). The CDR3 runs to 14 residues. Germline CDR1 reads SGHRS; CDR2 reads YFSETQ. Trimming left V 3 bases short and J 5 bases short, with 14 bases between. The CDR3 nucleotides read TGCGCCAGCAGCTCACAGGGAGTTGGGGAGACCCAGTACTTC. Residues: CASSSQGVGETQYF. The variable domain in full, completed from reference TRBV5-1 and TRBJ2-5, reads KAGVTQTPRYLIKTRGQQVTLSCSPISGHRSVSWYQQTPGQGLQFLFEYFSETQRNKGNFPGRFSGRQFSNSRSEMNVSTLELGDSALYLCASSSQGVGETQYFGPGTRLLVL.

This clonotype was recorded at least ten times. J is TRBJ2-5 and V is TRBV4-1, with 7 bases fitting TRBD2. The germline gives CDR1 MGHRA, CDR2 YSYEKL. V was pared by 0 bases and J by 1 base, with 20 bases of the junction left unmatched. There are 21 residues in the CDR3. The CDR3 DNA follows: TGCGCCAGCAGCCAAGATGTAGTTCCGGCGCTAGCGGCCATAGCCCAAGAGACCCAGTACTTC. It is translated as CASSQDVVPALAAIAQETQYF.

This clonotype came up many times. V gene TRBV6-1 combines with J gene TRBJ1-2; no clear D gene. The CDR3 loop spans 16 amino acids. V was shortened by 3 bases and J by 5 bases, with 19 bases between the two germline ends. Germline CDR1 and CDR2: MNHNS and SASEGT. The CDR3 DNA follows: TGTGCCAGCAGTGAGTCTTACACCCAGCCCGCTTATGGCTACACCTTC. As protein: CASSESYTQPAYGYTF.

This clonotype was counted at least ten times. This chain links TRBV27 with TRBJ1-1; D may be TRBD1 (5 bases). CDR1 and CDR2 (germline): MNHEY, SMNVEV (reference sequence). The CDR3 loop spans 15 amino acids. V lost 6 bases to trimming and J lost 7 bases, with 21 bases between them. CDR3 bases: TGTGCCAGCAGAGATAATGACAGAAAGATAGGTGAAGCTTTCTTT. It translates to CASRDNDRKIGEAFF.

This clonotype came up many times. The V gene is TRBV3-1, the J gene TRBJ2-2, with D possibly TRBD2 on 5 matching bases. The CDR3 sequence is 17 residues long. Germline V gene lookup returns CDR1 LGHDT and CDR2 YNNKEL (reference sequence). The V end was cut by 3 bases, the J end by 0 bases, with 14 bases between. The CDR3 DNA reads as TGTGCCAGCAGCCATGTGGTGGGAGCGTCGAACACCGGGGAGCTGTTTTTT. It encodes CASSHVVGASNTGELFF. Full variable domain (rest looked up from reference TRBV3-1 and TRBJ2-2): DTAVSQTPKYLVTQMGNDKSIKCEQNLGHDTMYWYKQDSKKFLKIMFSYNNKELIINETVPNRFSPKSPDKAHLNLHINSLELGDSAVYFCASSHVVGASNTGELFFGEGSRLTVL.

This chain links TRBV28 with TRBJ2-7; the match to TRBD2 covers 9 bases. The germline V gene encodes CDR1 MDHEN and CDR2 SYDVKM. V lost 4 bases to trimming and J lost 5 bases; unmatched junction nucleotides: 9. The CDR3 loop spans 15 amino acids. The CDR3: CASSSSRSGSHEQYF. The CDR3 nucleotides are TGTGCCAGCAGTTCAAGTCGTAGCGGGAGCCACGAGCAGTACTTC.

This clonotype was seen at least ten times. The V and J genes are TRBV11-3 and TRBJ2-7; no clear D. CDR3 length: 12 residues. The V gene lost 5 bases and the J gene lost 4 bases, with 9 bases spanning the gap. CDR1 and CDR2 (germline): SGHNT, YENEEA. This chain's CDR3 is CASSRYLYEQYF. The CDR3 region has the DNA TGTGCCAGCAGCCGCTACTTGTACGAGCAGTACTTC.

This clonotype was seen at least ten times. The DNA of the CDR3 is TGTGCCAGCAGTGAACGACAGGGAAGGGGTGGGAATGAGCAGTTCTTC. Its translation is CASSERQGRGGNEQFF. V and J are TRBV21-1 and TRBJ2-1; TRBD1, as called in the table, went unchecked against the DNA. TRBV21-1 is deemed a pseudogene. The CDR3 loop spans 16 amino acids.

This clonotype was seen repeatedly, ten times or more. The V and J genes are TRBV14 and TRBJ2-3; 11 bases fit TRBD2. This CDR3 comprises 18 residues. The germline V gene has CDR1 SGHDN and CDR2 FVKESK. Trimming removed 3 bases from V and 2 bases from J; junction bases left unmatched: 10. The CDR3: CASSQTLGTSGYTDTQYF. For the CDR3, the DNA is TGTGCCAGCAGCCAGACTTTAGGGACTAGCGGATACACAGATACGCAGTATTTT.

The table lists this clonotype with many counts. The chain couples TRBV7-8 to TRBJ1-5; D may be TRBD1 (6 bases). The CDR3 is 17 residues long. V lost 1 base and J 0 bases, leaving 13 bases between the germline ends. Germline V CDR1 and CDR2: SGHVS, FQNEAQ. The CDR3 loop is CASSLVGDRPSNQPQHF. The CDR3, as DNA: TGTGCCAGCAGCTTAGTCGGAGACAGGCCTAGCAATCAGCCCCAGCATTTT.

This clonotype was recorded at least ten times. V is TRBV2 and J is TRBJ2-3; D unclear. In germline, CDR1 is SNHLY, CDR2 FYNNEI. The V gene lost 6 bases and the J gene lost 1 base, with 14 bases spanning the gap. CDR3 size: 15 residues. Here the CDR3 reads CASSPRPRGTDTQYF. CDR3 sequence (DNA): TGTGCCAGCAGCCCCCGGCCTCGGGGCACAGATACGCAGTATTTT.

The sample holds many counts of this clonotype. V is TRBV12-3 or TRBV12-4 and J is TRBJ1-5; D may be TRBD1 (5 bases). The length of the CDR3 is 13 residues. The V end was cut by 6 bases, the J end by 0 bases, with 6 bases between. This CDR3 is CASSGGSNQPQHF. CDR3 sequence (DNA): TGTGCCAGCAGCGGGGGTAGCAATCAGCCCCAGCATTTT.

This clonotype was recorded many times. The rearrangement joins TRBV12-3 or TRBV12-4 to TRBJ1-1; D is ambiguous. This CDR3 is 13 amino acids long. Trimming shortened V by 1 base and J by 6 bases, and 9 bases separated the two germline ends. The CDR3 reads CASSLGGLPEAFF. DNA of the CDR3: TGTGCCAGCAGTTTAGGGGGTTTACCTGAAGCTTTCTTT.

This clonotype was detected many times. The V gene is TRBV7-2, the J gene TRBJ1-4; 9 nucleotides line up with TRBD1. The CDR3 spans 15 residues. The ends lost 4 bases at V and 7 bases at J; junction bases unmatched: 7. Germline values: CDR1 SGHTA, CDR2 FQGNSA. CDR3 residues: CASSSLTGGSEKLFF. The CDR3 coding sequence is TGTGCCAGCAGCTCACTGACAGGGGGAAGTGAAAAACTGTTTTTT.

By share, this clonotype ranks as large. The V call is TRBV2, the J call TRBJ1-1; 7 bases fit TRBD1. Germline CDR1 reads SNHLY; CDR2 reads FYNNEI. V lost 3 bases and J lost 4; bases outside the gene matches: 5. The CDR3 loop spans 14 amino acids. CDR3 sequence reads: CASSERQGPTEAFF. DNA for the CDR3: TGTGCCAGCAGTGAGAGACAGGGACCCACTGAAGCTTTCTTT.